Below, one T cell receptor beta chain is given with its context. No antigen is known for it. The germline V gene has CDR1 MNHEY and CDR2 SMNVEV (reference sequence). The CDR3 is made up of 17 amino acids. V dropped 2 bases and J dropped 4 bases, with 18 bases sitting between them. TCRdb keeps only in-frame clones here, not all; method: immunoSEQ multiplex PCR. The sample consists of almost 100,000 clones, roughly 90% of them appearing once. This sample was included in a study of PD-1 blockade in classical Hodgkin lymphoma. Autologous stem cell transplantation was followed by relapse in every patient, and brentuximab vedotin exposure varied. Classifying best responses yielded complete response, partial response or progressive disease. Findings and limits, study-wide: Newly diagnosed patients were said to have less baseline TCR diversity than healthy donors did.

The TCR was taken from a human donor with classical Hodgkin lymphoma. The chain recombines TRBV27 with TRBJ1-5; D is uncertain. This specimen consisted of peripheral blood mononuclear cells (PBMCs), obtained at baseline. CDR3 sequence reads: CASSLIARAPRNQPQHF. The CDR3 bases are TGTGCCAGCAGTTTAATAGCGCGAGCCCCGAGGAATCAGCCCCAGCATTTT.